This entry is about one T cell receptor beta chain. This clonotype was seen ten or more times. It has no known antigen specificity. No base-level quality is on record; no much larger clone is a single base apart. These data belong to a study of CD4 and CD8 cells across lung adenocarcinoma regions (dated by TCRdb to the late 2010s). Looking at the study overall: The study examined intratumor heterogeneity of the T cell receptor repertoire by comparing tumor centers with tumor margins.

The library was made by PCR. Instrument used: HiSeq X Ten. The public reads were run again by TCRdb, first through fastp at Q25 and then through MiXCR, and only productive beta chains were kept. Rows matching on CDR3 protein sequence are summarized as one entry with the most common DNA and genes. The sample contains roughly 13,000 distinct CDR3 sequences, approximately 43% of them found a single time. 15% to 20% of the sample is held by the ten biggest clonotypes. Donors were patients with localized lung adenocarcinoma, a subtype of non-small cell lung cancer. These samples came from the centers of localized lung adenocarcinomas. CD4+ T cells from tumor tissue were profiled separately from CD8+ T cells for TCR repertoire analysis. V lost 2 bases and J lost 0 bases; the stretch between them is 10 bases long. The CDR3, from cysteine to phenylalanine, totals 16 residues. Of the read, only the CDR3 DNA is kept; its 48 bases are in frame from base 1. Via the germline V gene, CDR1 is SGHTA and CDR2 FQGNSA.

This receptor was taken from a male donor with lung adenocarcinoma. The CD4 and CD8 labels of this study may be unreliable. Rearrangement joined TRBV7-2 to TRBJ2-2, and possibly TRBD1, on 5 matching bases. Sequencing input: CD4+ T cells from the center of a lung tumor. According to the study, the label for this sample's cell subset or site signals: tumor center region. This receptor carries the CDR3 CASSLRGLANTGELFF. The bases read TGTGCCAGCAGCTTAAGGGGTCTAGCGAACACCGGGGAGCTGTTTTTT.